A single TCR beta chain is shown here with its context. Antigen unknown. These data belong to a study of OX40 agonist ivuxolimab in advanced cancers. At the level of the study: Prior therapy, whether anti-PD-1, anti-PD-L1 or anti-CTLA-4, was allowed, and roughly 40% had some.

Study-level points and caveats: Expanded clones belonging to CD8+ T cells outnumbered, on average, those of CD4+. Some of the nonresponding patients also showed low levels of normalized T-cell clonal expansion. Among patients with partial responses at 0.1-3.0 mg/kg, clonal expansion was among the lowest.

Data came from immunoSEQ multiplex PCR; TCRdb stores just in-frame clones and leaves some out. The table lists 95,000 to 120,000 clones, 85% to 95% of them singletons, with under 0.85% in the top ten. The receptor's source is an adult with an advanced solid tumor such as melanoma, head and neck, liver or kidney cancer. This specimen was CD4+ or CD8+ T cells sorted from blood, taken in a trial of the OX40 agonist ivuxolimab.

The CDR3 region is CASSVGTSGGRQETQYF. Written as DNA, the CDR3 is TGTGCCAGCAGCGTAGGGACTAGCGGGGGACGGCAAGAGACCCAGTACTTC. The V and J genes are TRBV9 and TRBJ2-5, with 13 bases identical to TRBD2. Germline V gene lookup returns CDR1 SGDLS and CDR2 YYNGEE. This CDR3 spans 17 amino acids. Germline trimming cut 0 bases from V and 2 bases from J; bases unmatched to any gene: 4.